The T cell receptor beta chain described here comes from a study of blood T cells in healthy people across ages. Findings of the study overall: Whereas aged donors had fewer naive CD4+ cells, long-lived donors had more of them and higher diversity.

Caucasian, healthy and from Russia, the donors were aged between 6 and 90. Peripheral blood from each donor was collected in a volume of about 10 milliliters. Details on this clonotype: Its antigen is currently unknown. The junction does not match germline at one end; this may be a read error.

The authors ran a second PCR of roughly 6 to 11 cycles using a sample-barcoded 5' primer and a J-beta primer mix. Through a template-switch adaptor with 12 random nucleotides, each cDNA molecule received a tag. A single record per CDR3 protein comes from TCRdb applying MiXCR to the 5' RACE reads. Among 950,000 to 1,200,000 distinct CDR3 sequences listed, 30% to 40% were seen once. The CDR3 is made up of 13 amino acids. The germline V gene has CDR1 MNHEY and CDR2 SVGAGI. This TCR derives from a man younger than 35 in good health. The chain links TRBV6-5 to TRBJ2-7; D is unresolved. Near its end, the DNA agrees better with TRBJ2-5, so the J call may be wrong. The sample consisted of blood. In nucleotides, the CDR3 is TGTGCCGGCAGTAGAGATTGGACAGAGACCCAGTACTTC. Translated: CAGSRDWTETQYF.